Reported below is one TCR beta chain. The target antigen is unknown. V lost 6 bases and J lost 3, with 18 bases in between. The germline CDR1 and CDR2 sequences are ENHRY and SYGVKD. The CDR3 sequence is 15 residues long. The source of the sample is a study of response to subunit inactivated influenza vaccine. Notes on the study in general: It was suggested by the authors that few new T cells are recruited by each seasonal influenza vaccination.

TCRdb fed the RT-PCR reads into MiXCR, producing one record per CDR3 protein. The profile shows a few hundred thousand distinct CDR3 sequences, approximately 7.7% of them singletons. This sequence joins TRBV10-3 and TRBJ2-7, with a weak D call TRBD2 (6 bases). The TCR was taken from a man aged 45 to 70 who received an inactivated influenza vaccine. The sample in question was PBMCs from blood, obtained around 25 months after vaccination. CDR3 nucleotides: TGTGCCATCAGAAACCCGGGACTTCAGTTCTACGAGCAGTACTTC. Translating gives CAIRNPGLQFYEQYF.